What follows are 6 T cell receptor beta chains derived from one specimen sequenced in a study of CD8 T cells in Susac syndrome. The RNA, about 0.5 to 1 ug, was put through reverse transcription using random hexamers. TCRdb re-derived calls from the immunoSEQ multiplex PCR reads in MiXCR, one entry per CDR3 protein. The sample records about 130,000 distinct CDR3 sequences, 90% to 95% being singletons. The sequenced sample consisted of CD4+ T cells from PBMCs. Every receptor here comes from a human donor in good health.

V and J are TRBV5-1 and TRBJ2-5; no definite D call. This CDR3 spans 12 amino acids. The V gene lost 2 bases and the J gene lost 5 bases, with 7 bases spanning the gap. The germline V gene encodes CDR1 SGHRS and CDR2 YFSETQ. The CDR3 loop reads CASSLSWETQYF. CDR3 sequence (DNA): TGCGCCAGCAGCTTATCATGGGAGACCCAGTACTTC.

The V and J genes are TRBV20-1 and TRBJ2-3, with TRBD2 matching 16 bases. This CDR3 spans 15 amino acids. Losses at the gene ends were 8 bases for V and 5 bases for J; bases not matched to a gene: 7. Germline V gives CDR1 DFQATT, CDR2 SNEGSKA (reference sequence). CDR3 DNA: TGCAGTCCCGGGACTAGCGGGAGGGCCAGAGATACGCAGTATTTT. It codes for CSPGTSGRARDTQYF.

This clonotype has a single count. The chain uses TRBV28 and TRBJ2-1; D uncertain. This CDR3 contains 15 residues. Germline V gives CDR1 MDHEN, CDR2 SYDVKM. The V end was cut by 6 bases, the J end by 7 bases, with 19 bases between. The CDR3 DNA reads as TGTGCCAGCAGCCCCCCGGGCAACGTAATTAATGAGCAGTTCTTC. Protein product: CASSPPGNVINEQFF.

The chain links TRBV7-2 to TRBJ2-2, with a tentative D call TRBD1 (6 bases). Germline V lookup: CDR1 SGHTA, CDR2 FQGNSA. The CDR3 totals 15 residues. V was pared by 5 bases and J by 4 bases, with 14 bases between. In nucleotides, the CDR3 is TGTGCCAGCAGCCCTGGACAGAGAGGCACCGGGGAGCTGTTTTTT. It encodes CASSPGQRGTGELFF.

The J gene is TRBJ2-5, the V gene TRBV20-1; 14 bases are shared with TRBD2. The CDR3 is 15 amino acids. Germline V gene data show CDR1 as DFQATT and CDR2 as SNEGSKA (reference sequence). The junction had 5 bases not matched to a gene; V was cut back by 6 bases and J by 2 bases. The CDR3 nucleotides read TGCAGTGCATCCGGGACTAGCGGGAGACAAGAGACCCAGTACTTC. It yields the protein CSASGTSGRQETQYF.

The chain recombines TRBV6-2 or TRBV6-3 with TRBJ2-1; D is undetermined. The CDR3 sequence is 12 residues long. Trimming cost V 6 bases and J 7 bases, with 10 bases left between them. Germline V gene sequence: CDR1 MNHEY, CDR2 SVGEGT. The chain's CDR3 is CASSYARNEQFF. In nucleotides, the CDR3 is TGTGCCAGCAGCTATGCGAGGAATGAGCAGTTCTTC.